This T cell receptor beta chain is drawn from a study of blood T cell repertoires in COVID-19. V was cut by 2 bases and J by 2 bases, with 10 bases left in between. Germline V gene sequence: CDR1 SGHRS, CDR2 YFSETQ. The CDR3 has 15 residues. TCRdb's copy holds only in-frame clones and misses some; the assay was immunoSEQ multiplex PCR. The repertoire holds a few hundred thousand clones, roughly nine tenths seen once, with 1.7% in the top ten. V is TRBV5-1 and J is TRBJ2-2, with D possibly TRBD2 on 5 matching bases. Sequencing used PBMCs or T cells enriched from blood (not recorded which). This receptor was obtained from a woman in her 30s who had recovered from COVID-19. CDR3 bases: TGCGCCAGCAGCTTAAGCGGAGTAAACACCGGGGAGCTGTTTTTT. It codes for CASSLSGVNTGELFF.